One sample yielded the 30 T cell receptor beta chains listed below, sequenced in a study of T cell responses to AZD1222 COVID-19 vaccine. Assay used: immunoSEQ multiplex PCR; TCRdb lists only in-frame clones, some missing. The profile covers 110,000 or so clones, with about 90% appearing a single time and roughly 4.4% taken by the ten largest. The sample was peripheral blood, taken 28 days after the second AZD1222 dose. The receptors come from an adult who received the AZD1222 COVID-19 vaccine.

The chain employs TRBV9 and TRBJ1-1; TRBD1 might be the D (5 bases). Per germline, CDR1 SGDLS and CDR2 YYNGEE. With 2 bases removed from V and 5 bases from J, the gap between germline ends came to 19 bases. The CDR3 consists of 16 residues. The DNA of the CDR3 is TGTGCCAGCAGCGTTAACCCGGGCCGGGGGGAGACTGAAGCTTTCTTT. This translates into CASSVNPGRGETEAFF. Full variable domain (remainder filled in from reference TRBV9 and TRBJ1-1): DSGVTQTPKHLITATGQRVTLRCSPRSGDLSVYWYQQSLDQGLQFLIQYYNGEERAKGNILERFSAQQFPDLHSELNLSSLELGDSALYFCASSVNPGRGETEAFFGQGTRLTVV.

This chain joins TRBV6-5 and TRBJ2-7, with 10 bases that match TRBD2. Germline-derived CDR1 and CDR2 are MNHEY and SVGAGI. CDR3 length equals 14 residues. J lost 4 bases, V lost 4 bases, and 4 bases had no gene match. CDR3 protein: CASSSSGSRYEQYF. CDR3 in DNA: TGTGCCAGCAGTTCTAGCGGGAGTAGGTACGAGCAGTACTTC.

The chain is built from TRBV7-9 and TRBJ1-5; 9 bases are a match to TRBD1. This CDR3 comprises 15 residues. CDR1 is SEHNR and CDR2 is FQNEAQ in the germline V gene (reference sequence). The J segment lost 5 bases and the V segment lost 1 base, leaving 3 bases of the junction unmatched. The CDR3 nucleotides are TGTGCCAGCAGCTTAGGGACAGGGGCTCATCAGCCCCAGCATTTT. Amino acid sequence: CASSLGTGAHQPQHF.

This clone was seen once. The chain joins TRBV6-2 or TRBV6-3 to TRBJ1-5; 9 bases map to TRBD1. The trim removed 2 bases at V and 1 base at J, leaving 9 bases unmatched. The CDR3 covers 18 residues. The germline CDR1 and CDR2 sequences are MNHEY and SVGEGT. The CDR3 protein is CASSYRTGDGESNQPQHF. The CDR3 nucleotides are TGTGCCAGCAGTTACAGGACAGGGGACGGGGAGAGCAATCAGCCCCAGCATTTT.

This rearrangement joins TRBV30 to TRBJ1-4; tentative D call: TRBD1 (5 bases). V gave up 1 base and J gave up 8 bases, with 20 bases separating them. From germline, CDR1 is GTSNPN and CDR2 SVGIG (reference sequence). CDR3 size: 16 residues. CDR3 loop: CAWSGEQGGREEKLFF. CDR3 DNA sequence: TGTGCCTGGAGTGGGGAGCAGGGAGGTCGAGAGGAAAAACTGTTTTTT.

This sequence joins TRBV7-2 and TRBJ1-3, with D hard to call. From germline, CDR1 is SGHTA and CDR2 FQGNSA. CDR3 size: 13 residues. V lost 5 bases to trimming and J lost 7 bases, with 12 bases between them. The CDR3 sequence is CASSPEVGNTIYF. The CDR3 coding sequence is TGTGCCAGCAGCCCGGAAGTGGGGAACACCATATATTTT.

The gene calls are TRBV4-2 and TRBJ1-2, with a possible D match to TRBD1 (5 bases). The CDR3 extends over 16 amino acids. The V gene's germline CDR1 is LGHNA and CDR2 YNFKEQ. Between the trimmed V and J ends, which lost 5 bases and 0 bases, there was a span of 16 bases. CDR3 protein: CASSRGGHQPNYGYTF. CDR3 nucleotides: TGTGCCAGCAGCAGGGGCGGCCATCAGCCTAACTATGGCTACACCTTC.

The V call is TRBV2, the J call TRBJ2-1, with 7 bases that match TRBD1. The germline CDR1 and CDR2 sequences are SNHLY and FYNNEI. After removal of 6 bases from V and 6 bases from J, the junction contained 11 bases not matched to a gene. CDR3 size: 15 residues. The DNA for the CDR3 is TGTGCCAGCAGCTCAGACAGGGTGTCGGGCAATGAGCAGTTCTTC. It yields the protein CASSSDRVSGNEQFF.

CDR3 nucleotides: TGTGCCAGCAGTTTTCAGGGAGTACAGTATTTT. Translating gives CASSFQGVQYF. The chain is built from TRBV12-3 or TRBV12-4 and TRBJ2-3; D could derive from TRBD1 or TRBD2 (5 bases each). Between the trimmed V and J ends, which lost 3 bases and 12 bases, there was a span of 10 bases. The CDR3 covers 11 residues.

The CDR3 DNA is TGCGCCAGCAGCCAAGTTGGTACAGGGGCCCTTGGGGAGACCCAGTACTTC. It translates to CASSQVGTGALGETQYF. V usage is TRBV4-1 and J usage is TRBJ2-5, with TRBD1 matching over 7 bases. There are 17 residues in the CDR3. Germline V gene data show CDR1 as MGHRA and CDR2 as YSYEKL. V trimming: 1 base; J trimming: 5 bases; junction bases outside the gene matches: 13.

This clone showed up just a few times. The genes are TRBV18 and TRBJ1-1, with 9 bases identical to TRBD1. V was pared by 5 bases and J by 3 bases, with 4 bases of the junction left unmatched. This CDR3 has 14 residues. Germline-derived CDR1 and CDR2 are KGHSH and LQKENI. The chain's CDR3 is CASSAGQGDTEAFF. The CDR3 coding sequence is TGTGCCAGCTCAGCGGGACAGGGTGACACTGAAGCTTTCTTT. Based on the CDR3 plus reference TRBV18 and TRBJ1-1, the full variable domain is NAGVMQNPRHLVRRRGQEARLRCSPMKGHSHVYWYRQLPEEGLKFMVYLQKENIIDESGMPKERFSAEFPKEGPSILRIQQVVRGDSAAYFCASSAGQGDTEAFFGQGTRLTVV.

The CDR3 spells CATSKETVSYEQYF. The CDR3 nucleotides read TGTGCCACCAGCAAAGAGACGGTTTCCTACGAGCAGTACTTC. This sequence joins TRBV15 and TRBJ2-7; no reliable D call. The CDR3 runs 14 residues. Germline loops: CDR1 LNHNV, CDR2 YYDKDF (reference sequence). Trimming shortened V by 4 bases and J by 1 base, and 11 bases separated the two germline ends.

The J gene is TRBJ2-7, the V gene TRBV30; D ambiguous. The CDR3 is made up of 11 amino acids. The V and J ends lost 2 bases and 3 bases respectively, with 5 bases between them. In germline, CDR1 is GTSNPN, CDR2 SVGIG (reference sequence). CDR3 in amino acids: CAWSNVYEQYF. As DNA, the CDR3 is TGTGCCTGGAGTAATGTCTACGAGCAGTACTTC.

The chain employs TRBV7-2 and TRBJ1-3, with TRBD1 matching over 7 bases. Trimming took 3 bases from V and 2 from J; bases not matched to a gene: 4. Germline V gene data show CDR1 as SGHTA and CDR2 as FQGNSA. The CDR3 totals 15 residues. The CDR3 region is CASSFDTGAGNTIYF. The CDR3 DNA reads as TGTGCCAGCAGCTTTGACACAGGGGCTGGAAACACCATATATTTT.

The rearrangement uses TRBV5-8 and TRBJ1-2, with D perhaps matching TRBD1 (6 bases). The CDR3 contains 14 residues. The V end was cut by 3 bases, the J end by 4 bases, with 13 bases between. Germline lookup yields CDR1 SGHTS and CDR2 YDEGEE. The CDR3 is CASSSLDRFYGYTF. The CDR3 DNA reads TGTGCCAGCAGCTCACTGGACAGATTCTATGGCTACACCTTC.

This clone has a single count. V gene TRBV5-1 combines with J gene TRBJ2-1, with 13 positions matching TRBD2. The junction had 5 bases not matched to a gene; V was cut back by 4 bases and J by 7 bases. The germline gives CDR1 SGHRS, CDR2 YFSETQ. The CDR3 length is 15 residues. CDR3 coding DNA: TGCGCCAGCAGCCGCGTACTAGCGGGAGGGAATGAGCAGTTCTTC. Amino acids: CASSRVLAGGNEQFF.

V usage is TRBV6-1 and J usage is TRBJ2-1; D call uncertain. The CDR3 extends over 16 amino acids. Deletions cut 4 bases from V and 0 bases from J, with 13 bases between. CDR1 is MNHNS and CDR2 is SASEGT in the germline V gene. In nucleotides, the CDR3 is TGTGCCAGCAGTGTCCTCGGGCCCAGCTCCTACAATGAGCAGTTCTTC. It specifies CASSVLGPSSYNEQFF.

This clone has just one count. V usage is TRBV27 and J usage is TRBJ1-1; tentatively, D is TRBD1 (5 bases). With 4 bases removed from V and 1 base from J, the gap between germline ends came to 7 bases. Germline CDR1 reads MNHEY; CDR2 reads SMNVEV (reference sequence). CDR3 size: 13 residues. CDR3 residues: CASSWDRNTEAFF. The DNA for the CDR3 is TGTGCCAGCAGTTGGGACCGGAACACTGAAGCTTTCTTT.

This chain joins TRBV2 and TRBJ1-1; no reliable D call. Germline assignment: CDR1 SNHLY and CDR2 FYNNEI. This CDR3 is built from 12 residues. The germline V and J ends were trimmed by 4 bases and 3 bases, with 6 bases remaining between them. In nucleotides, the CDR3 is TGTGCCAGCAGTGGCCAAGACACTGAAGCTTTCTTT. This encodes CASSGQDTEAFF.

The CDR3 nucleotides are TGTGCCAGCAGTGGGGACAGGGGGGCCTACGAGCAGTACTTC. It is translated as CASSGDRGAYEQYF. V usage is TRBV28 and J usage is TRBJ2-7; TRBD1 matches 11 bases. CDR1 is MDHEN, CDR2 SYDVKM, per germline. The CDR3 spans 14 residues. J lost 2 bases, V lost 5 bases, and 2 bases had no gene match.

This clone was seen more than once but under ten times. The sample holds other DNA sequences that translate to the same CDR3. The chain combines TRBV4-3 with TRBJ2-1; TRBD2 matches at 13 bases. V lost 1 base, J lost 4 bases, and 1 base stayed unmatched. Germline CDR1 and CDR2: LGHNA and YSLEER. This CDR3 contains 16 residues. The CDR3 reads CASSQGTSGGYNEQFF. CDR3 DNA sequence: TGCGCCAGCAGCCAAGGGACTAGCGGGGGTTACAATGAGCAGTTCTTC.

This rearrangement joins TRBV18 to TRBJ1-2; D ambiguous. The germline gives CDR1 KGHSH, CDR2 LQKENI. CDR3 length: 13 amino acids. V was cut by 3 bases and J by 3 bases, with 8 bases left in between. The CDR3 region is CASSPYADYGYTF. The CDR3 nucleotides are TGTGCCAGCTCACCTTACGCCGACTATGGCTACACCTTC.

The chain joins TRBV4-1 to TRBJ2-2, with D tentatively TRBD1 (6 bases). This CDR3 region has 17 residues. Trimming stripped 0 bases from V and 0 bases from J, with 11 bases between. CDR1 is MGHRA and CDR2 is YSYEKL in the germline V gene. The CDR3 bases are TGCGCCAGCAGCCAAGAGGGGGACACGGCGAACACCGGGGAGCTGTTTTTT. It specifies CASSQEGDTANTGELFF.

The genes are TRBV14 and TRBJ2-3, with D maybe TRBD1 (5 bases). The CDR3 is 14 amino acids. The V end lost 1 base, the J end lost 6 bases, and 11 bases lay between the germline ends. The germline gives CDR1 SGHDN, CDR2 FVKESK. CDR3 coding DNA: TGTGCCAGCAGCCAAGGGGGCCACACGGATACGCAGTATTTT. Its translation: CASSQGGHTDTQYF.

The V gene is TRBV11-1, the J gene TRBJ2-3; D is uncertain. With 4 bases removed from V and 5 bases from J, the gap between germline ends came to 13 bases. The CDR3 totals 14 residues. Germline loops: CDR1 SGHAT, CDR2 FQDESV (reference sequence). CDR3 in DNA: TGTGCCAGCAGCTCTCGTTCAGCCGGAGATACGCAGTATTTT. This encodes CASSSRSAGDTQYF.

The V call is TRBV18, the J call TRBJ1-5; D remains ambiguous. The V gene's germline CDR1 is KGHSH and CDR2 LQKENI. Trimming pared 4 bases from V and 7 bases from J, leaving 14 bases between. The CDR3 extends over 14 amino acids. The CDR3 DNA reads TGTGCCAGCTCACTCCTCGACACCTCCCAGCCCCAGCATTTT. Translation: CASSLLDTSQPQHF.

The chain links TRBV30 to TRBJ2-1; D possibly corresponds to TRBD2 (7 bases). Germline loops: CDR1 GTSNPN, CDR2 SVGIG (reference sequence). The CDR3 sequence is 14 residues long. Trimming stripped 4 bases from V and 8 bases from J, with 18 bases between. The CDR3 nucleotides read TGTGCCTGGAACAAGGGGGGGGGCCTCGATGAGCAGTTCTTC. It encodes CAWNKGGGLDEQFF.

The chain combines TRBV30 with TRBJ2-7, with no clear D. Germline values: CDR1 GTSNPN, CDR2 SVGIG (reference sequence). The ends were cut back, 4 bases at V and 3 bases at J, with 10 bases in the middle. The CDR3 length is 12 residues. The CDR3 sequence is CAWIPQNYEQYF. The CDR3 region has the DNA TGTGCCTGGATTCCGCAGAACTACGAGCAGTACTTC.

The chain couples TRBV24-1 to TRBJ1-2; the match to TRBD1 covers 8 bases. Germline CDR1 KGHDR, CDR2 SFDVKD. Trimming took 7 bases from V and 3 from J; bases not matched to a gene: 3. This CDR3 comprises 13 residues. The CDR3: CATSQGADYGYTF. The CDR3 DNA sequence: TGTGCCACCAGCCAGGGGGCGGACTATGGCTACACCTTC.

The chain recombines TRBV4-1 with TRBJ2-1; D possibly corresponds to TRBD1 (5 bases). Germline V gene data show CDR1 as MGHRA and CDR2 as YSYEKL. This CDR3 is 16 amino acids long. Trimming removed 0 bases at V and 3 bases at J, with 12 bases between. CDR3 amino acids: CASSQDSSRGYNEQFF. In nucleotides, the CDR3 is TGCGCCAGCAGCCAAGATTCGAGTAGGGGCTACAATGAGCAGTTCTTC.